This T cell receptor (beta chain) was sequenced during a study of response to subunit inactivated influenza vaccine. In this sample, this clonotype turned up a few times. The V gene's germline CDR1 is SGHTA and CDR2 FQGNSA. CDR3 length equals 15 residues. Trimming removed 4 bases from V and 1 base from J, with 13 bases in between. TCRdb re-derived calls from the RT-PCR reads in MiXCR, one entry per CDR3 protein. Found here are roughly 540,000 distinct CDR3 sequences, approximately 22% of them singletons; the top ten hold approximately 3%. This sample also appeared in a second study, on T cells expressing NK-cell markers. In that study: Researchers built TCR beta cDNA using 5'RACE template switching with UMIs. Within the sequenced cohort of eight donors, seven exhibited HCMV seropositivity and one was seronegative.

The V call is TRBV7-2, the J call TRBJ1-1, with a weak D call TRBD1 (5 bases). This clonotype originated in a man in his forties or fifties who received an inactivated influenza vaccine. Sequencing used CD4+ T cells sorted from PBMCs, obtained roughly 12 days after vaccination. This chain's CDR3 is CASSSGLGGNTEAFF. DNA of the CDR3: TGTGCCAGCAGCTCAGGGCTGGGGGGGAACACTGAAGCTTTCTTT.